This note documents a single TCR beta chain sequence. Germline CDR1 MNHEY, CDR2 SVGAGI. The CDR3 totals 15 residues. V lost 5 bases, J lost 4 bases, and 2 bases stayed unmatched. This sample stems from a study of blood T cell repertoires in COVID-19. For the study at large: Collection of acute and convalescent COVID-19 samples took place in the United States, Italy and Spain. The cDNA or gDNA used as material had been derived from T cells, B-cell-depleted T cells, or PBMCs.

In the authors' workflow: Nucleated cell number was recorded as an estimate derived from reference gene primer amplification. Clones were read by immunoSEQ multiplex PCR, and TCRdb kept only the in-frame ones, dropping some. D and trimming come from the DNA, and the V and J calls and clone size come from that table. Of about 64,000 clones detected, 75% to 95% appear once; the ten largest clones hold about 9.3%. The source of this sequence is a woman over 75 with active COVID-19. This chain links TRBV6-5 with TRBJ2-2; 12 nucleotides line up with TRBD2. The source material was peripheral blood. The CDR3 DNA follows: TGTGCCAGCAGTACTAGCGGGGGGTCCACCGGGGAGCTGTTTTTT. Amino acids: CASSTSGGSTGELFF.